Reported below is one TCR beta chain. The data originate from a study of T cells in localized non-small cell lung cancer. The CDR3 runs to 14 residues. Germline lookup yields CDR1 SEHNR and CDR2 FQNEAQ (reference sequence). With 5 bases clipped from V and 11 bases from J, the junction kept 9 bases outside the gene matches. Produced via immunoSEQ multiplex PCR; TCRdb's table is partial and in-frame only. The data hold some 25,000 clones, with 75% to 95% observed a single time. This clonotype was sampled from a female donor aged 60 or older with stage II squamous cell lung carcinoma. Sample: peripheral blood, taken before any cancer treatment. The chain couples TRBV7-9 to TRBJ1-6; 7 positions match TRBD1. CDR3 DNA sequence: TGTGCCAGCAGCCTGGGACAGTCCGTAGCACCCCTCCACTTT. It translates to CASSLGQSVAPLHF.